The 19 T cell receptor beta chains reported below all come from one sample, sequenced in a study of T cell repertoires in cytomegalovirus infection. These receptors' antigens are unknown. TCRdb processed the reads anew with MiXCR; each CDR3 protein has one entry. In the table there are about 900,000 distinct CDR3 sequences, about 33% of which are singletons. Here the sequenced sample was cultured CD8+ T cells from PBMCs, taken from culture after CMV antigen stimulation. These receptors were collected from a human donor in good health (CMV status not recorded). Some clones in this sample may be carry-over from other donors' samples.

This clonotype was picked up a small number of times. The genes are TRBV6-1 and TRBJ1-1; no clear D. The CDR3 length is 11 residues. Germline V gene data show CDR1 as MNHNS and CDR2 as SASEGT. V dropped 7 bases and J dropped 14 bases, with 17 bases sitting between them. CDR3 sequence reads: CASILRHELFF. The CDR3 nucleotides read TGTGCCAGCATCCTCCGGCACGAGCTGTTCTTT.

This clonotype was recorded many times. At one of its ends the junction is not consistent with the germline gene, which may arise from a read error. This chain uses TRBV7-2 with TRBJ2-3; 10 bases are a match to TRBD2. The CDR3 loop spans 18 amino acids. Germline values: CDR1 SGHTA, CDR2 FQGNSA. CDR3 protein: CASSLRELAGAYITDTHF. CDR3 sequence (DNA): TGTGCCAGCAGCTTAAGGGAGCTAGCGGGGGCCTATATCACAGATACGCATTTT.

This clonotype occurred many times. CDR3 amino acids: CASSRALRTGGLETQYF. As DNA, the CDR3 is TGTGCCAGCAGCCGAGCGCTCAGGACAGGGGGCCTAGAGACCCAGTACTTC. V and J are TRBV14 and TRBJ2-5, with 11 nucleotides matching TRBD1. The CDR3 totals 17 residues. Germline CDR1 and CDR2: SGHDN and FVKESK. Trimming removed 4 bases from V and 4 bases from J; junction bases left unmatched: 11. Together with reference TRBV14 and TRBJ2-5, the CDR3 gives the full variable domain: EAGVTQFPSHSVIEKGQTVTLRCDPISGHDNLYWYRRVMGKEIKFLLHFVKESKQDESGMPNNRFLAERTGGTYSTLKVQPAELEDSGVYFCASSRALRTGGLETQYFGPGTRLLVL.

This clonotype was counted many times. This chain uses TRBV7-6 with TRBJ2-3, with TRBD2 matching 8 bases. V lost 5 bases, J lost 2 bases, and 9 bases stayed unmatched. The CDR3 runs 16 residues. Germline V CDR1 and CDR2: SGHVS, FNYEAQ. The CDR3 DNA follows: TGTGCCAGCAGCATACGAACGGGGGGGCCCACAGATACGCAGTATTTT. The encoded protein is CASSIRTGGPTDTQYF.

The V and J genes are TRBV7-6 and TRBJ2-2; 12 positions match TRBD1. CDR1 and CDR2 from the germline V gene are SGHVS and FNYEAQ. This CDR3 is built from 18 residues. The trim removed 4 bases at V and 3 bases at J, leaving 9 bases unmatched. In DNA, the CDR3 is TGTGCCAGCAGCTCCCCGGGACAGGGGGCTTCTGACACCGGGGAGCTGTTTTTT. It specifies CASSSPGQGASDTGELFF.

Only a few counts were recorded for this clonotype. The chain recombines TRBV27 with TRBJ1-1, with D hard to call. Trimming left V 8 bases short and J 0 bases short, with 13 bases between. The CDR3 sequence is 14 residues long. Germline CDR1 MNHEY, CDR2 SMNVEV (reference sequence). As DNA, the CDR3 is TGTGCCAGCCGGACGGTGACCATGAACACTGAAGCTTTCTTT. Protein sequence: CASRTVTMNTEAFF.

The chain employs TRBV12-3 or TRBV12-4 and TRBJ2-3; unclear D gene. Trimming removed 1 base at V and 0 bases at J, with 11 bases between. The CDR3 runs 16 residues. In DNA form, the CDR3 reads TGTGCCAGCAGTTTAGACGAGCAGCTGAGCACAGATACGCAGTATTTT. Protein: CASSLDEQLSTDTQYF.

The V call is TRBV27, the J call TRBJ2-3; 7 nucleotides match TRBD1. The ends lost 2 bases at V and 4 bases at J; junction bases unmatched: 3. CDR3 size: 14 residues. From germline, CDR1 is MNHEY and CDR2 SMNVEV (reference sequence). CDR3 sequence: CASSLRGQADTQYF. CDR3 nucleotide sequence: TGTGCCAGCAGTTTAAGGGGGCAGGCAGATACGCAGTATTTT.

This clonotype was counted only a few times. The chain is built from TRBV6-5 and TRBJ2-5; 13 bases line up with TRBD2. V gave up 6 bases and J gave up 5 bases; unmatched junction bases: 9. From germline, CDR1 is MNHEY and CDR2 SVGAGI. The CDR3 has 16 residues. The CDR3 DNA is TGTGCCAGCAGATACGGGACTAGCGGGGCCTTGGAGACCCAGTACTTC. It yields the protein CASRYGTSGALETQYF.

The chain combines TRBV24-1 with TRBJ2-1; D possibly matches TRBD1 or TRBD2 (6 bases each). The germline CDR1 and CDR2 sequences are KGHDR and SFDVKD. Between the trimmed V and J ends, which lost 1 base and 10 bases, there was a span of 16 bases. The CDR3 totals 15 residues. The CDR3 DNA is TGTGCCACCAGTGATTTCCAGACAGGCCGGGGGGAGCAGTTCTTC. As protein: CATSDFQTGRGEQFF.

The rearrangement joins TRBV6-4 to TRBJ1-1; D ambiguous. The CDR3 covers 14 residues. V lost 4 bases and J 1 base, leaving 10 bases between the germline ends. Germline-derived CDR1 and CDR2 are MRHNA and SNTAGT. The CDR3 sequence: CASSVSRTNTEAFF. CDR3 coding DNA: TGTGCCAGCAGTGTAAGCAGGACGAACACTGAAGCTTTCTTT.

This clonotype was counted a few times. V gene TRBV12-3 or TRBV12-4 combines with J gene TRBJ2-1, with TRBD2 identical over 7 bases. The V segment lost 7 bases and the J segment 10 bases; nucleotides outside the gene matches: 7. CDR3 length: 12 amino acids. Here the CDR3 reads CASTGGSREQFF. The CDR3 nucleotides read TGTGCCAGCACGGGGGGAAGCCGGGAGCAGTTCTTC.

In this sample, this clonotype turned up once. A much bigger clone sits one base away, suggesting this may be a read error. This CDR3 is CTSSLLNGKQETQYF. The CDR3 DNA follows: TGTACCAGCAGCTTACTTAACGGCAAGCAAGAGACCCAGTACTTC. The chain employs TRBV7-8 and TRBJ2-5; D gene unclear. Germline V CDR1 and CDR2: SGHVS, FQNEAQ. The CDR3 spans 15 residues.

A remark on this clonotype: This may arise from a read error, as a much more abundant clone is one base away. This chain connects TRBV6-2 or TRBV6-3 to TRBJ2-1; D is possibly TRBD1 or TRBD2 (6 bases each). V lost 2 bases, J lost 2 bases, and 25 bases lay in between. CDR3 length: 20 amino acids. The V gene's germline CDR1 is MNHEY and CDR2 SVGEGT. DNA of the CDR3: TGTGCCAGCAGTTACCCGGGGGCTGTCACAGCGTTATCGGCCTACAATGAGCAGTTCTTC. Its protein product is CASSYPGAVTALSAYNEQFF.

The table lists this clonotype with many counts. The V gene is TRBV12-3 or TRBV12-4, the J gene TRBJ1-1, with D unresolved. This CDR3 has 13 residues. V lost 3 bases, J lost 1 base, and 6 bases lay in between. In DNA form, the CDR3 reads TGTGCCAGCAGTTTCCCACCGAACACTGAAGCTTTCTTT. It specifies CASSFPPNTEAFF.

This clonotype has just a few counts. The chain is built from TRBV4-1 and TRBJ1-1, with no clear D. CDR3 length: 13 residues. CDR1 and CDR2 (germline): MGHRA, YSYEKL. The ends were cut back, 0 bases at V and 6 bases at J, with 8 bases in the middle. CDR3 amino acids: CASSQEGNSEAFF. Written as DNA, the CDR3 is TGCGCCAGCAGCCAAGAAGGCAACTCTGAAGCTTTCTTT.

This clonotype was counted many times. The junction departs from germline at one end; a sequencing error may be responsible. The chain couples TRBV7-9 to TRBJ2-5; 11 bases fit TRBD2. The length of the CDR3 is 15 residues. Germline V CDR1 and CDR2: SEHNR, FQNEAQ (reference sequence). The CDR3 is CASSLAGGPTETQYF. CDR3 coding DNA: TGTGCCAGCAGTTTAGCGGGGGGGCCGACAGAGACCCAGTACTTC.

The chain uses TRBV5-1 and TRBJ1-1; the match to TRBD1 covers 9 bases. The J segment lost 2 bases and the V segment lost 8 bases, leaving 10 bases of the junction unmatched. The CDR3 length is 15 residues. Germline V gives CDR1 SGHRS, CDR2 YFSETQ. The CDR3 coding sequence is TGCGCCAGAAGCCACTGGACAGGGGAAAACACTGAAGCTTTCTTT. It is translated as CARSHWTGENTEAFF.

This chain uses TRBV10-3 with TRBJ1-2, with TRBD1 identical over 8 bases. Germline V lookup: CDR1 ENHRY, CDR2 SYGVKD. J gave up 4 bases and V 6 bases, and 4 bases lay outside the gene matches. The CDR3 runs 13 residues. CDR3 coding DNA: TGTGCCATCAGGGGAGGACAGGGCTATGGCTACACCTTC. Its protein product is CAIRGGQGYGYTF.